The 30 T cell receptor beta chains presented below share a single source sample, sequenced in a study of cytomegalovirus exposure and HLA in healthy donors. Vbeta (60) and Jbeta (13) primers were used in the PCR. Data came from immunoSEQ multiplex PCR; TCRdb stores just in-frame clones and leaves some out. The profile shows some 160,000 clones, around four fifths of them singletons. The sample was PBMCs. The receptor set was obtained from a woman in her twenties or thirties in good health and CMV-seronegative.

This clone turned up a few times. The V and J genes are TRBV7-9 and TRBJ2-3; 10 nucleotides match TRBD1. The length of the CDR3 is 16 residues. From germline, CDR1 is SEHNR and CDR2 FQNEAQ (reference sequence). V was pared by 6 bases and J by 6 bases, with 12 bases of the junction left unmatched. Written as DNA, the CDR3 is TGTGCCAGCAGTCCAAACCGGGACAGGGGACCGGATACGCAGTATTTT. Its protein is CASSPNRDRGPDTQYF.

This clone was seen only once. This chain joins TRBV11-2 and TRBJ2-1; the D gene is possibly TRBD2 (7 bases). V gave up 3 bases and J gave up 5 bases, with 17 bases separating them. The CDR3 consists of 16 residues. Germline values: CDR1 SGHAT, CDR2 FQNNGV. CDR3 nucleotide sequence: TGTGCCAGCAGCTTCCCCATGGCGGGGGCCGACAATGAGCAGTTCTTC. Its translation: CASSFPMAGADNEQFF.

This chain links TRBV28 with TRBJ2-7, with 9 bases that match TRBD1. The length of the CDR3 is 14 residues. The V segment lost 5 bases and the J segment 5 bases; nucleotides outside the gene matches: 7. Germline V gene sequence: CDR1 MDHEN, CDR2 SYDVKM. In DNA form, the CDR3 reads TGTGCCAGCAGTCTCCGGGACAGGGCGGACGAGCAGTACTTC. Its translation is CASSLRDRADEQYF.

The CDR3 sequence is CASSLGAGLNTEAFF. In DNA, the CDR3 is TGTGCCAGCAGCTTAGGAGCGGGACTAAACACTGAAGCTTTCTTT. The chain joins TRBV11-1 to TRBJ1-1; a weak D match, TRBD1 (5 bases). V was clipped by 1 base and J by 2 bases, with 11 bases between them. In germline, CDR1 is SGHAT, CDR2 FQDESV (reference sequence). The CDR3 totals 15 residues.

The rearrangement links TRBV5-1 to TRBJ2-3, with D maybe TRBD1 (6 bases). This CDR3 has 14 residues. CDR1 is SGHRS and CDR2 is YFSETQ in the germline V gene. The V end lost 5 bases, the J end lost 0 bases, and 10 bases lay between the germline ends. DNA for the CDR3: TGCGCCAGCAGAGAACAGGGTAGCACAGATACGCAGTATTTT. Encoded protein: CASREQGSTDTQYF.

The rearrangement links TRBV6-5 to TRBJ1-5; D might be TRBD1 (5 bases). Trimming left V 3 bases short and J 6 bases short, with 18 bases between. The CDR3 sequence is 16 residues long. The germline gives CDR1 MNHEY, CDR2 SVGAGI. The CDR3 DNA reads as TGTGCCAGCAGTTATTCCTGGGGTCCAGGGCGTCAGCCCCAGCATTTT. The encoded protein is CASSYSWGPGRQPQHF.

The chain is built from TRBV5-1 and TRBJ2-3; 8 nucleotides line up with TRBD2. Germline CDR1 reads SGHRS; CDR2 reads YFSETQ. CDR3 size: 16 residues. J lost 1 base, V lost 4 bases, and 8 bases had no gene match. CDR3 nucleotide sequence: TGCGCCAGCAGCCCAGACCCGACTAGCGGCACAGATACGCAGTATTTT. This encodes CASSPDPTSGTDTQYF.

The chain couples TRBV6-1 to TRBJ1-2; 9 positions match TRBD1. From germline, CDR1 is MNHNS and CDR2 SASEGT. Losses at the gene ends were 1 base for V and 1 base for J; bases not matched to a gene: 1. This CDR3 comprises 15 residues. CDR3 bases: TGTGCCAGCAGTGAAGAGGGACAGGGTAACTATGGCTACACCTTC. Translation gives CASSEEGQGNYGYTF.

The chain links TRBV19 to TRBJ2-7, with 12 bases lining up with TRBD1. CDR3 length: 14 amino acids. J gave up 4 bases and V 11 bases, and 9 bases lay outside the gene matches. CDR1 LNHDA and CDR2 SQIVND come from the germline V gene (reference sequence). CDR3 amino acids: CACNPGQGAYEQYF. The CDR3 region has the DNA TGTGCCTGCAATCCGGGACAGGGGGCTTACGAGCAGTACTTC.

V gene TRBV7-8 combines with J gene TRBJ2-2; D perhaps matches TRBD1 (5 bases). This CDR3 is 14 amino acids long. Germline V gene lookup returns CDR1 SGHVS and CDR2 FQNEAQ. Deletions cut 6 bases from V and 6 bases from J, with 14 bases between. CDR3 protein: CASRATGTAGELFF. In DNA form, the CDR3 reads TGTGCCAGCAGGGCTACAGGAACGGCCGGGGAGCTGTTTTTT.

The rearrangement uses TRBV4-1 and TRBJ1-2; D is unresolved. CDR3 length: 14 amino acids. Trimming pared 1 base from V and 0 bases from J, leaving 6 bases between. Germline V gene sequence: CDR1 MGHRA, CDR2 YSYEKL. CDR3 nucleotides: TGCGCCAGCAGCCAAGGGGAGGCTAACTATGGCTACACCTTC. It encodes CASSQGEANYGYTF.

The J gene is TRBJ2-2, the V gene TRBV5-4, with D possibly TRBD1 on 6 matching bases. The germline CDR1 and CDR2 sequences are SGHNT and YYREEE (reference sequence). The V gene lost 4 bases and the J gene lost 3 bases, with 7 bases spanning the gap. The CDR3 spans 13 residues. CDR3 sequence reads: CASSDRYTGELFF. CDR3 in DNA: TGTGCCAGCAGCGACAGGTACACCGGGGAGCTGTTTTTT.

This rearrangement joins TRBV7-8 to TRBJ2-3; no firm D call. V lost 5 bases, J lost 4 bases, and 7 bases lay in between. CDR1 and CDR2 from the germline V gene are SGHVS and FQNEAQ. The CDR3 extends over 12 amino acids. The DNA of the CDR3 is TGTGCCAGCAGCCCTGCAGCAGATACGCAGTATTTT. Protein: CASSPAADTQYF.

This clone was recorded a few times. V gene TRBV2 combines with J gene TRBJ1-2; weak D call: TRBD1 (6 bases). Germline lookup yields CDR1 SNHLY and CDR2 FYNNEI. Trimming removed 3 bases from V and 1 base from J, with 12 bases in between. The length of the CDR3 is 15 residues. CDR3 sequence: CASSDHRDINYGYTF. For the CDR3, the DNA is TGTGCCAGCAGTGACCACCGGGACATTAACTATGGCTACACCTTC.

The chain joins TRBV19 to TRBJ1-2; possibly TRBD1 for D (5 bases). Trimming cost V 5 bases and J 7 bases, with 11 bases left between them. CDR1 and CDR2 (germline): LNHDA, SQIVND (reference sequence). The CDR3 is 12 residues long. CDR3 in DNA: TGTGCCAGTAGTCCGGGGGGGTCTGGCTACACCTTC. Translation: CASSPGGSGYTF.

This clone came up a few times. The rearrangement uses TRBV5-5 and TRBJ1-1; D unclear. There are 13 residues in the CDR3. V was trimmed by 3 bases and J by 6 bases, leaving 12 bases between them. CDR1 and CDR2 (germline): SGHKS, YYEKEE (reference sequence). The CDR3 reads CASSWGGSAEAFF. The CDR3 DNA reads TGTGCCAGCAGCTGGGGAGGGTCCGCTGAAGCTTTCTTT.

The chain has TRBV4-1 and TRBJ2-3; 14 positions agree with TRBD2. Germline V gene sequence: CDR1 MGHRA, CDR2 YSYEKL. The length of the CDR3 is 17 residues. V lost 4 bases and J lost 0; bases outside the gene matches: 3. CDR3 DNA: TGCGCCAGCAGCCTGAGACTAGCGGGGGGGAGCACAGATACGCAGTATTTT. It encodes CASSLRLAGGSTDTQYF.

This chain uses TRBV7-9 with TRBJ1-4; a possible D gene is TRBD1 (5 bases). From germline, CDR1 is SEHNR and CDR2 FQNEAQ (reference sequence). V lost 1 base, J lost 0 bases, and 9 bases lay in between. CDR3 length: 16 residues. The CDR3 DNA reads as TGTGCCAGCAGCTTAGGGACAAGTTCAACTAATGAAAAACTGTTTTTT. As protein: CASSLGTSSTNEKLFF. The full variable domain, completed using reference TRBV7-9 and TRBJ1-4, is DTGVSQNPRHKITKRGQNVTFRCDPISEHNRLYWYRQTLGQGPEFLTYFQNEAQLEKSRLLSDRFSAERPKGSFSTLEIQRTEQGDSAMYLCASSLGTSSTNEKLFFGSGTQLSVL.

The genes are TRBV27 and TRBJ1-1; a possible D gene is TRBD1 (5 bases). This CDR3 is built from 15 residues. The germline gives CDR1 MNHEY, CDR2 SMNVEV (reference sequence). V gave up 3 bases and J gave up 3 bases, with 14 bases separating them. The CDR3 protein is CASSFRAGRYTEAFF. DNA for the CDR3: TGTGCCAGCAGTTTCAGGGCAGGGAGGTACACTGAAGCTTTCTTT.

The CDR3 sequence is CASSSRGGLGNEQFF. CDR3 bases: TGTGCCAGCAGCTCGCGGGGGGGACTGGGCAATGAGCAGTTCTTC. The chain has TRBV7-9 and TRBJ2-1, with 9 bases fitting TRBD2. Germline V gene sequence: CDR1 SEHNR, CDR2 FQNEAQ (reference sequence). V dropped 4 bases and J dropped 6; count of bases not matched to a gene: 7. The CDR3 loop spans 15 amino acids.

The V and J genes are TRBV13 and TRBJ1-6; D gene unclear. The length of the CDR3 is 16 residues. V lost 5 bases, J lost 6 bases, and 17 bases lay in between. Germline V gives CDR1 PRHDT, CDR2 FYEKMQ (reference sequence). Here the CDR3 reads CASSPGRPGGNSPLHF. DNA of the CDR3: TGTGCCAGCAGCCCCGGGAGGCCCGGAGGTAATTCACCCCTCCACTTT. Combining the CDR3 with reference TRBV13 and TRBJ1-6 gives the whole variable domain AAGVIQSPRHLIKEKRETATLKCYPIPRHDTVYWYQQGPGQDPQFLISFYEKMQSDKGSIPDRFSAQQFSDYHSELNMSSLELGDSALYFCASSPGRPGGNSPLHFGNGTRLTVT.

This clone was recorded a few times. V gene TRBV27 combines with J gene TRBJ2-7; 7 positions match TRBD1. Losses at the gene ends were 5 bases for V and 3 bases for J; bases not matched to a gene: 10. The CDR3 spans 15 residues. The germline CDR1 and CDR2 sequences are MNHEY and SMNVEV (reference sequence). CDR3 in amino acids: CASSPRGTVDYEQYF. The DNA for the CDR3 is TGTGCCAGCAGTCCTAGAGGGACAGTGGACTACGAGCAGTACTTC.

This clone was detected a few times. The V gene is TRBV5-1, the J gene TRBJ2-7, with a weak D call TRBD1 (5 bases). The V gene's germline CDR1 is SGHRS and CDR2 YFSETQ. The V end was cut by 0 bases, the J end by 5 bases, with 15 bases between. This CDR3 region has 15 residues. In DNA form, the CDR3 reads TGCGCCAGCAGCTTGGTGGCAGGGTCCCTACACGAGCAGTACTTC. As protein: CASSLVAGSLHEQYF.

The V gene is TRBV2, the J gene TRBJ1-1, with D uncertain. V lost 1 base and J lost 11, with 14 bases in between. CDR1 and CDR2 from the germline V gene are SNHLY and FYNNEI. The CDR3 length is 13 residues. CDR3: CASSEEERGHAFF. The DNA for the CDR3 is TGTGCCAGCAGTGAAGAAGAGAGAGGGCATGCTTTCTTT.

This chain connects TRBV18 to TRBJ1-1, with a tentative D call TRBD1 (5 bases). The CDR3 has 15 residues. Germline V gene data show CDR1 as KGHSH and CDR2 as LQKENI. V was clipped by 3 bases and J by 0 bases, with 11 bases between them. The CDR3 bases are TGTGCCAGCTCACCGGAGGGACGGTTGAACACTGAAGCTTTCTTT. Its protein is CASSPEGRLNTEAFF.

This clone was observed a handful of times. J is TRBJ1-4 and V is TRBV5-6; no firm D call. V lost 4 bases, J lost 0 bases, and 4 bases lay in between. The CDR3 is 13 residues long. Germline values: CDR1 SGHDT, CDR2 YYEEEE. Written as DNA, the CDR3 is TGTGCCAGCAGCCTCGCAACTAATGAAAAACTGTTTTTT. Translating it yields CASSLATNEKLFF.

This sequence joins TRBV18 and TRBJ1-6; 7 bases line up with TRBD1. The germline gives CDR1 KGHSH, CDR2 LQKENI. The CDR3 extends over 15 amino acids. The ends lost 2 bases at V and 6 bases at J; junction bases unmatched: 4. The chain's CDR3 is CASSPRDRTNSPLHF. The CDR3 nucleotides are TGTGCCAGCTCACCAAGGGACAGAACTAATTCACCCCTCCACTTT.

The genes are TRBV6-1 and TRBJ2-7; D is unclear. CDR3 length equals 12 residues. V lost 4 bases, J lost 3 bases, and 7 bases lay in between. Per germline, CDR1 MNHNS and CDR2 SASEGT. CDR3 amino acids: CASSVARYEQYF. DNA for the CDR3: TGTGCCAGCAGTGTGGCCCGCTACGAGCAGTACTTC.

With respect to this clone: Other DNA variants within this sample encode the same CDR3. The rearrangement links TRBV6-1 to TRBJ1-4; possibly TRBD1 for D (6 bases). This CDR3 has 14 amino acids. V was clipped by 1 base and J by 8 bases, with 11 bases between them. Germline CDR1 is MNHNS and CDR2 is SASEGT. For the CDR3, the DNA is TGTGCCAGCAGTGAAGGGGGGCTCGGGGAAAAACTGTTTTTT. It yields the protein CASSEGGLGEKLFF.

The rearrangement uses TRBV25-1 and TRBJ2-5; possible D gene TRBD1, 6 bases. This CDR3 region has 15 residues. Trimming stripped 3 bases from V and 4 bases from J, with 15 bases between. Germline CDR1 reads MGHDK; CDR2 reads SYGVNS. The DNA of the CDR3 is TGTGCCAGCAGTGATGATCGGGACATTCGAGAGACCCAGTACTTC. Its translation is CASSDDRDIRETQYF.